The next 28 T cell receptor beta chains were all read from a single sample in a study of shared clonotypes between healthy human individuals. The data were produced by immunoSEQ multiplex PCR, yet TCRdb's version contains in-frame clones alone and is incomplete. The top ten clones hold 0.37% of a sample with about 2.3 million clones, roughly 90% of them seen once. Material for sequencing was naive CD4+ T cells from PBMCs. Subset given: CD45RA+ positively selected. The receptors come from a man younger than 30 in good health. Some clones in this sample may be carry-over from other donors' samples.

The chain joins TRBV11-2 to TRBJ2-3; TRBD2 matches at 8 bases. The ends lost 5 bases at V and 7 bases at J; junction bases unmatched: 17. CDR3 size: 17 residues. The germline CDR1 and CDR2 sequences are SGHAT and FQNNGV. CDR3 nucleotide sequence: TGTGCCAGCAGCACAGACCGATCAAGCGGGAGCGTTAATACGCAGTATTTT. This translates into CASSTDRSSGSVNTQYF.

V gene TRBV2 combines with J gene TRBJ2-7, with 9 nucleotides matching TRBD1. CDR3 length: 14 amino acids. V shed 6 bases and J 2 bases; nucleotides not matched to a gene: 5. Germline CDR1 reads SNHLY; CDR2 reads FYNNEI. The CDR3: CASRMTGGAYEQYF. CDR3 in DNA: TGTGCCAGCAGAATGACAGGGGGGGCCTACGAGCAGTACTTC.

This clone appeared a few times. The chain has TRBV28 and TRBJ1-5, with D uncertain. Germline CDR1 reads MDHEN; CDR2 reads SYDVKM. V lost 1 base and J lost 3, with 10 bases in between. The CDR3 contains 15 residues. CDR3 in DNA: TGTGCCAGCAGTTTATCTGGAGGTATCAATCAGCCCCAGCATTTT. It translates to CASSLSGGINQPQHF.

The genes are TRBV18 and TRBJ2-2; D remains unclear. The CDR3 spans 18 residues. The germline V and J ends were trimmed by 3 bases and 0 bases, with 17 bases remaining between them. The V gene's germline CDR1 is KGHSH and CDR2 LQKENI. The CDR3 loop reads CASSPFPQALTNTGELFF. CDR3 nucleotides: TGTGCCAGCTCACCGTTCCCCCAGGCCTTAACGAACACCGGGGAGCTGTTTTTT.

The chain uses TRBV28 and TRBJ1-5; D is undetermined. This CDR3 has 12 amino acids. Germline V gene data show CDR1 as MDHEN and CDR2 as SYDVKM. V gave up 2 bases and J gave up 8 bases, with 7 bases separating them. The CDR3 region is CASSLPYKPQHF. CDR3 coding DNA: TGTGCCAGCAGTTTACCCTATAAGCCCCAGCATTTT. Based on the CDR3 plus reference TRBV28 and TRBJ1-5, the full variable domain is DVKVTQSSRYLVKRTGEKVFLECVQDMDHENMFWYRQDPGLGLRLIYFSYDVKMKEKGDIPEGYSVSREKKERFSLILESASTNQTSMYLCASSLPYKPQHFGDGTRLSIL.

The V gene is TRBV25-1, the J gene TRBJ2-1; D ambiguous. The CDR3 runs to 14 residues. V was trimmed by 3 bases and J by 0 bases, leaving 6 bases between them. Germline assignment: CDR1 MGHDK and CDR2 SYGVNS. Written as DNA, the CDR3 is TGTGCCAGCAGTGACACCAGCTCCTACAATGAGCAGTTCTTC. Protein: CASSDTSSYNEQFF.

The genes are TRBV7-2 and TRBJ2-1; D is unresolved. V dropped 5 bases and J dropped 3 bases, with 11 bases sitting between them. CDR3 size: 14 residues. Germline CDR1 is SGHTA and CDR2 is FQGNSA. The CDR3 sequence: CASSPRMGYNEQFF. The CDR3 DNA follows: TGTGCCAGCAGCCCAAGGATGGGCTACAATGAGCAGTTCTTC. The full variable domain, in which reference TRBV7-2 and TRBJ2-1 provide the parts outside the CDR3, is GAGVSQSPSNKVTEKGKDVELRCDPISGHTALYWYRQSLGQGLEFLIYFQGNSAPDKSGLPSDRFSAERTGGSVSTLTIQRTQQEDSAVYLCASSPRMGYNEQFFGPGTRLTVL.

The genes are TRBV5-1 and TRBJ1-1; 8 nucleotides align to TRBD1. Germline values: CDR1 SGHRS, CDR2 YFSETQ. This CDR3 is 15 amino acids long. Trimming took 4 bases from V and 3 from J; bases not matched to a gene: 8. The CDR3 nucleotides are TGCGCCAGCAGCCCACTGGACAGGGTTCACACTGAAGCTTTCTTT. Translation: CASSPLDRVHTEAFF.

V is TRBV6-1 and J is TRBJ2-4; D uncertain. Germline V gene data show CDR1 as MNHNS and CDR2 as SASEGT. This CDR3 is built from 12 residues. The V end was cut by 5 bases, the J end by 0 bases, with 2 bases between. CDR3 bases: TGTGCCAGCAGTCTAGCCAAAAACATTCAGTACTTC. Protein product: CASSLAKNIQYF.

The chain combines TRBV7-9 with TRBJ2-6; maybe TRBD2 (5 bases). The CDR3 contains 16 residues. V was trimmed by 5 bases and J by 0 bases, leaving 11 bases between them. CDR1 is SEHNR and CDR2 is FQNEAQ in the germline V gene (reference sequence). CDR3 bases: TGTGCCAGCAGCAAGGGAGTGAGCTCTGGGGCCAACGTCCTGACTTTC. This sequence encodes CASSKGVSSGANVLTF.

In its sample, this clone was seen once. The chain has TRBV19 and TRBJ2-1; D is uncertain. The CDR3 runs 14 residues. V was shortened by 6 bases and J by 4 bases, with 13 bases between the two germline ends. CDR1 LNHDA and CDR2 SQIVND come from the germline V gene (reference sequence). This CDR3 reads CASSAAGRYNEQFF. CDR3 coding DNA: TGTGCCAGTAGCGCCGCCGGACGATACAATGAGCAGTTCTTC.

The CDR3 here is CASSFPEVGGYTF. The CDR3 DNA sequence: TGTGCCAGCAGCTTCCCCGAAGTTGGGGGCTACACCTTC. The chain employs TRBV5-5 and TRBJ1-2, with D unclear. CDR1 is SGHKS and CDR2 is YYEKEE in the germline V gene (reference sequence). Trimming removed 2 bases at V and 8 bases at J, with 13 bases between. The CDR3 contains 13 residues.

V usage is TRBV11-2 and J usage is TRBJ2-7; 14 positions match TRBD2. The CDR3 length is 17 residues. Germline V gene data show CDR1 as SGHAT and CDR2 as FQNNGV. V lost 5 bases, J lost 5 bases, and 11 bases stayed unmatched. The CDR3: CASSPKGLAGGRDEQYF. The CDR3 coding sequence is TGTGCCAGCAGCCCGAAAGGACTAGCGGGAGGACGAGACGAGCAGTACTTC.

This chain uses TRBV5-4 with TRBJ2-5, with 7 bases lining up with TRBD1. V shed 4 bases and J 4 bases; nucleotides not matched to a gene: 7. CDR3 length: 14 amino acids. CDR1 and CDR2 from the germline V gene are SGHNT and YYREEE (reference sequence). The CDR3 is CASSNRQGGETQYF. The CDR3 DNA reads TGTGCCAGCAGCAACCGACAGGGCGGAGAGACCCAGTACTTC.

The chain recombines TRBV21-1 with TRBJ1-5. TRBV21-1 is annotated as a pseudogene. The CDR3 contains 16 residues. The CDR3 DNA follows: TGTGCCAGCAGCAAGGGGGGCAGGACAGGCAATCAGCCCCAGCATTTT. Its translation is CASSKGGRTGNQPQHF.

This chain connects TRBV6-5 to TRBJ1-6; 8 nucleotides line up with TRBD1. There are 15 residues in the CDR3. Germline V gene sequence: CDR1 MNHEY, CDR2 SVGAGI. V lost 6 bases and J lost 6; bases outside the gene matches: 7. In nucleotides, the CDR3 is TGTGCCAGCAGGCCTTATGACAGGGGTAATTCACCCCTCCACTTT. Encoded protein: CASRPYDRGNSPLHF.

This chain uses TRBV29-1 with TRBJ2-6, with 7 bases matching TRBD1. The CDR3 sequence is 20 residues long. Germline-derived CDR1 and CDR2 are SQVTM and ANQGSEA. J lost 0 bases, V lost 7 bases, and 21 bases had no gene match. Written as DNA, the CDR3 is TGCAGCGCGTTGACCCCGGGACAGCAGATCCACCTCTCTGGGGCCAACGTCCTGACTTTC. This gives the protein CSALTPGQQIHLSGANVLTF.

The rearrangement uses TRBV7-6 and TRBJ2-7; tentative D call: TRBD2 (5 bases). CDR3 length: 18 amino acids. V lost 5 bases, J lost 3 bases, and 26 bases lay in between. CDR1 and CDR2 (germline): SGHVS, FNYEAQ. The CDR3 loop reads CASSAKPSSFSIDYEQYF. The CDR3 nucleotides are TGTGCCAGCAGCGCCAAACCCTCTAGCTTTTCTATAGACTACGAGCAGTACTTC. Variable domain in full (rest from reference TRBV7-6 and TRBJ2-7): GAGVSQSPRYKVTKRGQDVALRCDPISGHVSLYWYRQALGQGPEFLTYFNYEAQQDKSGLPNDRFSAERPEGSISTLTIQRTEQRDSAMYRCASSAKPSSFSIDYEQYFGPGTRLTVT.

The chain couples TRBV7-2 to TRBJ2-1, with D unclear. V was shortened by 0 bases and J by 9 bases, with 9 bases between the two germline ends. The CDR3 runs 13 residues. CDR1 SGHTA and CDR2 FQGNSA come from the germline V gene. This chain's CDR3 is CASSLAWVSEQFF. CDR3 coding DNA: TGTGCCAGCAGCTTAGCCTGGGTCAGTGAGCAGTTCTTC.

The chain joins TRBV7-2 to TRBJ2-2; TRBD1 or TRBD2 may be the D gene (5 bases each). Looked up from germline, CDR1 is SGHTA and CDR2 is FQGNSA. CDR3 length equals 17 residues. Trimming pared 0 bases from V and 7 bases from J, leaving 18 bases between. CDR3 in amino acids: CASSLAGTPMLSGELFF. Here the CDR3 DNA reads TGTGCCAGCAGCTTAGCCGGGACCCCTATGTTGAGCGGGGAGCTGTTTTTT.

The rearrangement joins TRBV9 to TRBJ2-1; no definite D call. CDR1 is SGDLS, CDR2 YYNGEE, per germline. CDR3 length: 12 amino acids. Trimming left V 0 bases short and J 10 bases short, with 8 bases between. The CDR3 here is CASSVVASEQFF. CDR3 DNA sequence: TGTGCCAGCAGCGTAGTCGCGAGCGAGCAGTTCTTC. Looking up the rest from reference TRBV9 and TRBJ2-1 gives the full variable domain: DSGVTQTPKHLITATGQRVTLRCSPRSGDLSVYWYQQSLDQGLQFLIQYYNGEERAKGNILERFSAQQFPDLHSELNLSSLELGDSALYFCASSVVASEQFFGPGTRLTVL.

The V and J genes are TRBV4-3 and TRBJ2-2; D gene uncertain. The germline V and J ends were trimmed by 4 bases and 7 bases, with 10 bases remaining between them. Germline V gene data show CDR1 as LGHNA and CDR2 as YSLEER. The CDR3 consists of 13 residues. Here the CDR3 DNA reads TGCGCCAGCAGCCCACGGGTAATCGGGGAGCTGTTTTTT. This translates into CASSPRVIGELFF.

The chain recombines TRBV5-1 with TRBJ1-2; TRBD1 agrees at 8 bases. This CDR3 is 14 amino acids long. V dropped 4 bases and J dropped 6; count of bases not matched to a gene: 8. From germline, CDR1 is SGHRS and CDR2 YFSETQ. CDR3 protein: CASSPQSGGDGYTF. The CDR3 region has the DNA TGCGCCAGCAGCCCCCAATCAGGGGGCGATGGCTACACCTTC. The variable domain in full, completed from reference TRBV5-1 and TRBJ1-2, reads KAGVTQTPRYLIKTRGQQVTLSCSPISGHRSVSWYQQTPGQGLQFLFEYFSETQRNKGNFPGRFSGRQFSNSRSEMNVSTLELGDSALYLCASSPQSGGDGYTFGSGTRLTVV.

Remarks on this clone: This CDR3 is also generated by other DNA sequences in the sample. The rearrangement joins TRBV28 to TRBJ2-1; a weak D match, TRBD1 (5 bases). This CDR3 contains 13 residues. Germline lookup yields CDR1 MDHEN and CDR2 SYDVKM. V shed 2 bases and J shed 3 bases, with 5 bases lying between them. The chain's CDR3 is CASSLTGYNEQFF. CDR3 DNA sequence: TGTGCCAGCAGTTTAACAGGCTACAATGAGCAGTTCTTC. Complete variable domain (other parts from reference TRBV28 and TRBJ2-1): DVKVTQSSRYLVKRTGEKVFLECVQDMDHENMFWYRQDPGLGLRLIYFSYDVKMKEKGDIPEGYSVSREKKERFSLILESASTNQTSMYLCASSLTGYNEQFFGPGTRLTVL.

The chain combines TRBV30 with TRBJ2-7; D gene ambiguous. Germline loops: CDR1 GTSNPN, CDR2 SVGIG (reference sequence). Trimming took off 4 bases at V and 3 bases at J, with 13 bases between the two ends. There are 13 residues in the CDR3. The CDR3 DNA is TGTGCCTGGACTCCCATCACCGGCTACGAGCAGTACTTC. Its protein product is CAWTPITGYEQYF.

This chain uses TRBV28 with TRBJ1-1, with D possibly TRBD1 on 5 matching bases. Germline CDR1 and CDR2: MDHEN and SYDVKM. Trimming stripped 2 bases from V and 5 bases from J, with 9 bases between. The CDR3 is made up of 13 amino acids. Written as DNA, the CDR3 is TGTGCCAGCAGTTTAACAGGAGAGACTGAAGCTTTCTTT. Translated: CASSLTGETEAFF.

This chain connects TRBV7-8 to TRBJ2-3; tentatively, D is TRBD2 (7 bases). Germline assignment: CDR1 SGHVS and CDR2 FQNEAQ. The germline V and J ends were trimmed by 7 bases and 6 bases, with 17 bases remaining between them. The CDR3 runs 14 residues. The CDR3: CASTQRGAGDTQYF. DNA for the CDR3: TGTGCCAGCACCCAACGGGGGGCGGGCGATACGCAGTATTTT.

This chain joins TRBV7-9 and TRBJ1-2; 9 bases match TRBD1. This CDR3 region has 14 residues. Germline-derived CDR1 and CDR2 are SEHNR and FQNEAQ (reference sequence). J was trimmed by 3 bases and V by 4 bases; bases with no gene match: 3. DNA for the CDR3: TGTGCCAGCAGCTCTCGACAGGGGGACTATGGCTACACCTTC. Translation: CASSSRQGDYGYTF.